This T cell receptor (beta chain) is drawn from a study of blood T cell repertoires in COVID-19. Individuals aged 18 to 89 years were recruited from about two dozen US areas. Profiled with immunoSEQ multiplex PCR; TCRdb holds only in-frame clones, not every one. This sample has under 300,000 clones, with approximately 86% found just once. Germline V lookup: CDR1 LNHDA, CDR2 SQIVND (reference sequence). This CDR3 is built from 15 residues. J gave up 4 bases and V 7 bases, and 7 bases lay outside the gene matches. This clone appeared once. The chain has TRBV19 and TRBJ2-2, with TRBD2 matching over 9 bases. This receptor was taken from a woman aged 40 to 55 with acute COVID-19. Sequences were obtained from PBMCs or T cells enriched from blood (not recorded which). CDR3 loop: CASTPGLARTGELFF. CDR3 nucleotide sequence: TGTGCCAGTACGCCGGGACTAGCTCGCACCGGGGAGCTGTTTTTT.